The 7 T cell receptor beta chains reported below all come from one sample, sequenced in a study of shared clonotypes between healthy human individuals. Clones were sequenced by immunoSEQ multiplex PCR, and TCRdb holds only the in-frame ones, with some missing. Of some 660,000 clones detected, around 73% appear once; the ten largest clones hold around 2%. Sequenced: memory CD4+ T cells sorted from blood. Subset here: CD45RA-negative fraction. These receptors originate from a woman aged 25-40 years in good health.

The chain joins TRBV19 to TRBJ2-7; 13 bases agree with TRBD2. Germline V gene data show CDR1 as LNHDA and CDR2 as SQIVND (reference sequence). This CDR3 contains 16 residues. Losses at the gene ends were 8 bases for V and 6 bases for J; bases not matched to a gene: 13. The CDR3: CASGTSGIRLGSEQYF. The CDR3 coding sequence is TGTGCCAGTGGGACTAGCGGGATTCGGCTGGGCTCCGAGCAGTACTTC.

V is TRBV5-1 and J is TRBJ2-7; either TRBD1 or TRBD2 may fit D (6 bases each). The CDR3 covers 15 residues. V gave up 0 bases and J gave up 6 bases, with 16 bases separating them. Per the germline V gene, CDR1 is SGHRS and CDR2 is YFSETQ. This chain's CDR3 is CASSLVGARGGEQYF. In nucleotides, the CDR3 is TGCGCCAGCAGCTTGGTAGGGGCCAGGGGAGGCGAGCAGTACTTC.

This clone was detected only a few times. The chain joins TRBV15 to TRBJ1-1; D is unclear. V lost 5 bases and J 1 base, leaving 11 bases between the germline ends. Germline CDR1 reads LNHNV; CDR2 reads YYDKDF (reference sequence). This CDR3 region has 14 residues. CDR3: CATSYGSGNTEAFF. The CDR3, as DNA: TGTGCCACCAGCTACGGATCGGGGAACACTGAAGCTTTCTTT.

The chain employs TRBV5-1 and TRBJ2-2; perhaps TRBD1 as D (5 bases). The V end was cut by 2 bases, the J end by 2 bases, with 10 bases between. Germline CDR1 SGHRS, CDR2 YFSETQ. CDR3 length equals 15 residues. CDR3 protein: CASSFRTRNTGELFF. In DNA, the CDR3 is TGCGCCAGCAGCTTTAGGACAAGAAACACCGGGGAGCTGTTTTTT.

This chain joins TRBV7-9 and TRBJ2-7, with D unresolved. The CDR3 is made up of 12 amino acids. V dropped 5 bases and J dropped 0 bases, with 5 bases sitting between them. From germline, CDR1 is SEHNR and CDR2 FQNEAQ (reference sequence). The CDR3 nucleotides read TGTGCCAGCAGCCCATTCTCCTACGAGCAGTACTTC. Translated: CASSPFSYEQYF.

V gene TRBV18 combines with J gene TRBJ1-2; TRBD1 might be the D (6 bases). CDR1 and CDR2 (germline): KGHSH, LQKENI. Trimming took 6 bases from V and 8 from J, leaving 19 bases between them. CDR3 size: 14 residues. In DNA form, the CDR3 reads TGTGCCAGCTCGCCGTCGGGTACAGGGAAAGGCTACACCTTC. Its protein product is CASSPSGTGKGYTF.

This clone was detected only a few times. V is TRBV2 and J is TRBJ1-2; 8 bases are a match to TRBD1. The J segment lost 2 bases and the V segment lost 9 bases, leaving 11 bases of the junction unmatched. Germline V CDR1 and CDR2: SNHLY, FYNNEI. CDR3 length: 15 residues. CDR3 sequence reads: CASMGEDRENYGYTF. The CDR3 DNA reads TGTGCCAGTATGGGAGAGGACAGGGAAAACTATGGCTACACCTTC.